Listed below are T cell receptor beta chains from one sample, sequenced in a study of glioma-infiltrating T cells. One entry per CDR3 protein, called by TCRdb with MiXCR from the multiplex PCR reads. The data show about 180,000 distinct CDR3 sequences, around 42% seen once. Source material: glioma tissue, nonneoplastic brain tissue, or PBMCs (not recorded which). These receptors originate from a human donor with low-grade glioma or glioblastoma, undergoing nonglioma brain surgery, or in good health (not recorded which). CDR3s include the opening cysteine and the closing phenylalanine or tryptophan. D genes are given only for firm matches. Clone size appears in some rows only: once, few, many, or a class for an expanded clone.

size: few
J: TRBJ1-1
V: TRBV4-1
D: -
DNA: TGCGCCAGCAGCCCCCTTTCGGGGCCAAAAGGGGCTGAAGCTTTCTTT
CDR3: CASSPLSGPKGAEAFF

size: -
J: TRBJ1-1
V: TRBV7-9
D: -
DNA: TGTGCCAGCAGGCGTCGGACACCCTTGACCGAAGCTTTCTTT
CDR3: CASRRRTPLTEAFF

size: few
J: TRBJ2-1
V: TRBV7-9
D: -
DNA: TGTGCCAGCAGCATCCGTTCACCCACCTTATACAATGAGCAGTTCTTC
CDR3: CASSIRSPTLYNEQFF

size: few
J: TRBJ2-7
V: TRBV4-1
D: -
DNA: TGCGCCAGCAGCCAAGATCCGGGCGGCTCCTACGAGCAGTACTTC
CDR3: CASSQDPGGSYEQYF

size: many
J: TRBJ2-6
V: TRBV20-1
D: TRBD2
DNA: TGCAGTGCTTGGCCGGGGGGACTGGCTGGGGCCAACGTCCTGACTTTC
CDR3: CSAWPGGLAGANVLTF

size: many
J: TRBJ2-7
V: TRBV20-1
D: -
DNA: TGCAGTGCTGGTTGGACGGCCGACGAGCAGTACTTC
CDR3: CSAGWTADEQYF

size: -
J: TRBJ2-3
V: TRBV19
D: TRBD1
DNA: TGTGCCAGTTCGGACAGGGTAGAAGATACGCAGTATTTT
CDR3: CASSDRVEDTQYF

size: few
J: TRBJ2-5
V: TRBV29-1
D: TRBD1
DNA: TGCAGCGCGAAAATGACAGGGGTAGAGACCCAGTACTTC
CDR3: CSAKMTGVETQYF

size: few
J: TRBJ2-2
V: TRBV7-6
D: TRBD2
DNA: TGTGCCAGCAGCTTAGCGACTAGCGGGAGGGCCGACACCGGGGAGCTGTTTTTT
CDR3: CASSLATSGRADTGELFF

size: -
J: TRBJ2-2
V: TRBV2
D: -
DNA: TGTGCCAGCACCCTGGACGTCACCGGGGAGCTGTTTTTT
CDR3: CASTLDVTGELFF

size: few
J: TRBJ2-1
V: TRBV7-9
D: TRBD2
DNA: TGTGCCAGCAGCCCACTAGCGGGACAGGTAAATGAGCAGTTCTTC
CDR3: CASSPLAGQVNEQFF

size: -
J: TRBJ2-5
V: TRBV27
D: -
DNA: TGTGCCAGCACCACATATCCCACAGAGACCCAGTACTTT
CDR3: CASTTYPTETQYF

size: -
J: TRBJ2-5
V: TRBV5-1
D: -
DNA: TGCGCCAGCAGCTTGGTCCAGGGCAAAGAGACCCAGTACTTC
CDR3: CASSLVQGKETQYF

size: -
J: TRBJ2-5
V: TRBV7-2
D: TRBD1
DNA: TGTGCCAGCAGCGCACCAGGGGGCGTAGCAGAGACCAAGTACTTC
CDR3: CASSAPGGVAETKYF

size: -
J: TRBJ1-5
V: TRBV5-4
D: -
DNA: TGTGCCAGACTAAATGCGGATCAGCCCCAGCATTTT
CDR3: CARLNADQPQHF

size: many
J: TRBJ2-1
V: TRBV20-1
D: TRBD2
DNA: TGCAGTGCTAGGCCCCTTCACACCACCTCTAGCGGGAGGGAGAAGCAGTTCTTC
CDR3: CSARPLHTTSSGREKQFF

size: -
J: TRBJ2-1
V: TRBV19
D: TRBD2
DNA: TGTGCCAGTAATCCTATCGCGGGAGGGCCACTTAATGAGCAGTTCTTC
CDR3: CASNPIAGGPLNEQFF

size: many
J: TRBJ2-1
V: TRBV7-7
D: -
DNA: TGTGCCAGCAGCCGGGGGTCGGAAAATGAGCAGTTCTTC
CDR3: CASSRGSENEQFF

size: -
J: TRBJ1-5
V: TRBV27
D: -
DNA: -
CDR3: CARSLFGRGNGQPKHF

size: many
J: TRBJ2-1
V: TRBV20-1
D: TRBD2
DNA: TGCAGTGCCCCACTAGCGATAGACTACAATGAGCAGTTCTTC
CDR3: CSAPLAIDYNEQFF

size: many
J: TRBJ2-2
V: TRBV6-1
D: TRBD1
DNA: TGTGCCAGCACTCCGGACAGGCGCACCGGGGAGCTGTTTTTT
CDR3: CASTPDRRTGELFF

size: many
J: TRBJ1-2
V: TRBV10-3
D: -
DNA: TGTGCCATCAGTGAGTCTAGGGGCGAGGATTCCTATGGCTACACCTTC
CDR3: CAISESRGEDSYGYTF

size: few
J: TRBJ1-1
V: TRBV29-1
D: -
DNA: TGCAGCGTTGAGAAGGGTATGAACACTGAAGCTTTCTTT
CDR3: CSVEKGMNTEAFF

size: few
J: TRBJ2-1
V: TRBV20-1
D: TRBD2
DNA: TGCAGTGCTACAGGTCTGAGGCTAGCGGGACGGGTCTCCTACAATGAGCAGTTCTTC
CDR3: CSATGLRLAGRVSYNEQFF

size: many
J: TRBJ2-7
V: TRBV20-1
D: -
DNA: TGCAGTGCTCCCTCCGGGGGAATGAGCGACGAGCAGTACTTC
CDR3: CSAPSGGMSDEQYF

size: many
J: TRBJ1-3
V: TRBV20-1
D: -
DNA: TGCAGTGCTAGAGACCGAGGGACCCGTTTTGGAAACACCATATATTTT
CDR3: CSARDRGTRFGNTIYF

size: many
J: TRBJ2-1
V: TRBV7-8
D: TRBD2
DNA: TGTGCCAGCAGTCCCGGACTAGATTCGACCTACAATGAGCAGTTCTTC
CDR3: CASSPGLDSTYNEQFF

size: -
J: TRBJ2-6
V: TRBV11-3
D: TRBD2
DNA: TGTGCCAGCAGCTTTAGCGGGAGTGGGGCCAACGTCCTGACTTTC
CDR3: CASSFSGSGANVLTF

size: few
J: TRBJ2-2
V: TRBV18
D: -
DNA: TGTGCCAGCTCCGCGAACACCGGGGAGCTGTTTTTT
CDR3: CASSANTGELFF

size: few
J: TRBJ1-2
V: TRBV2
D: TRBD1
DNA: TGTGCCAGCACCCCGGACAGGGTTAACTATGGCTACACCTTC
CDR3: CASTPDRVNYGYTF

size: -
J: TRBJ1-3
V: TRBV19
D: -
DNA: TGTGCCAGTAGAAAAACAGGGGGAAACACCATATATTTT
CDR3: CASRKTGGNTIYF

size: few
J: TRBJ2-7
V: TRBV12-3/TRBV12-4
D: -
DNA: TGTGCCAGCAGTCGGGGTCAAGGGCCGAGCTACGAGCAGTACTTC
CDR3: CASSRGQGPSYEQYF

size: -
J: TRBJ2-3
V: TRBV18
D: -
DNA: TGTGCCAGCTCACCAAAAGAAACAGGAATAACAGATACGCAGTATTTT
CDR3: CASSPKETGITDTQYF

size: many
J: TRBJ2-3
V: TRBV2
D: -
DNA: TGTGCCAGCAAACTAGCAGACGCTAGCACAGATACGCAGTATTTT
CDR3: CASKLADASTDTQYF

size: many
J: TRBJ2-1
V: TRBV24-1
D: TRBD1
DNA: TGTGCCACCAGTGATCCCGGGACAGGAAACAATGAGCAGTTCTTC
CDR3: CATSDPGTGNNEQFF

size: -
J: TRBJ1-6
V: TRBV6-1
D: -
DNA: TGTGCCGGCAATGGGCCAAACTTCTATTCGCCCCTCAACTTT
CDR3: CAGNGPNFYSPLNF

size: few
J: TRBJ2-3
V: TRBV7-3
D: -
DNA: TGTGCCAGCAGCTTAAGACCGGGGGGCACAGATACGCAGTATTTT
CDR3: CASSLRPGGTDTQYF

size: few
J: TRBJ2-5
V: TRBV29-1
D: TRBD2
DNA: TGCAGCGCCGATATAGCGGGAGTGGAAGAGGAGACCCAGTACTTC
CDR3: CSADIAGVEEETQYF

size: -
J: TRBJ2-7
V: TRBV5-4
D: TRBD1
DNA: TGTGCCAGCAGCTTACCGGGACAGGAAGACTACGAGCAGTACTTC
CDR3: CASSLPGQEDYEQYF

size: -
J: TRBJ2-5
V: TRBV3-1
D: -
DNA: TGTGCCAGCAGACAAGACGGCGGGAAGCGGGAGACCCAGTACTTC
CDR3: CASRQDGGKRETQYF